This T cell receptor (beta chain) emerged from a study of regulatory T cells in long-lasting Graves disease. Investigators prepared the TCR beta libraries by applying iRepertoire HTBI primers and Arm-PCR of CDR3 regions. In TCRdb, the multiplex PCR reads were re-called with MiXCR into one record per CDR3 protein. The table lists about 610,000 distinct CDR3 sequences, about 16% of them singletons. Time point reported: newly diagnosed GD, antithyroid drugs for less than 3 months. Extracted PBMC RNA gave rise to the TCR library. Peripheral blood, around 9.4 milliliters of it, was drawn into EDTA tubes. The V end lost 5 bases, the J end lost 6 bases, and 14 bases lay between the germline ends. In germline, CDR1 is SGHTA, CDR2 FQGTGA. CDR3 size: 14 residues. The data also belong to a second study, concerning T cells in Graves' hyperthyroidism and ophthalmopathy. As that study records: Graves' hyperthyroidism qualified as stable when ophthalmopathy did not progress within 18 months. For ophthalmopathy, model prediction preceded onset by a median about 6.2 months.

Sequencing used peripheral blood mononuclear cells (PBMCs), obtained at new diagnosis, from a patient treated with antithyroid drugs. The genes are TRBV7-3 and TRBJ2-1; the D gene could be TRBD1 or TRBD2 (5 bases each). This TCR was sampled from a man younger than 35 with Graves disease. CDR3 region: CASSKKVGTNEQFF. The CDR3 DNA follows: TGTGCCAGCAGCAAAAAGGTGGGGACCAATGAGCAGTTCTTC.